This T cell receptor beta chain originates from a study of T-cell memory formation after mild COVID-19. About the study: Largely donor-specific TCR clusters were found. Regarding the study as a whole: The SARS-CoV-2 specificity of second-wave clones reaching peak at day 37 remained unverified.

TCRdb called the 5' RACE reads again in MiXCR, with one record for every CDR3 protein. The sample comprises some 250,000 distinct CDR3 sequences, 9.4% of which are singletons, and more than 20% rests with the top ten. To note about this clonotype: Its antigen is unidentified.

V was clipped by 5 bases and J by 11 bases, with 12 bases between them. The germline CDR1 and CDR2 sequences are SGHVS and FQNEAQ. The length of the CDR3 is 12 residues. The receptor was derived from a man aged 18 to 30 who had mild COVID-19 (a few samples of this study predate the infection). Cell type and time point are not known. The chain recombines TRBV7-8 with TRBJ1-4; D remains ambiguous. The source material was PBMCs or a T cell subset sorted from them (not recorded which). The CDR3 spells CASSQYQWKLFF. The CDR3 DNA follows: TGTGCCAGCAGCCAGTATCAGTGGAAACTGTTTTTT.